This T cell receptor beta chain emerged from a study of blood T cell repertoires in COVID-19 (dated by TCRdb to the early 2020s). With respect to the entire study: The collaborator samples originated in the United States, Italy and Spain and spanned the acute and convalescent phases of COVID-19. The material from the prospective study consisted of cDNA or gDNA derived from T cells, B-cell-depleted T cells, or PBMCs. Deeply sampled blood TCRbeta repertoires from subjects exposed to, actively infected with, or recovered from COVID-19 were included in the dataset. HLA class I and class II types, where available, came from metadata supplied by the sample provider rather than from assay-based typing. The repertoires were made available in a free public database intended to serve as a resource for research on the immune response to SARS-CoV-2. Sample metadata almost always included a de-identified subject ID, COVID-19 status, age in years and sex. Samples were obtained from the ongoing ImmuneRACE study (first 160 participants) and from over 1,000 subjects provided by 6 global collaborators. General findings and caveats noted by the study authors: How much clinical and demographic metadata was included differed by source and by participant, and the metadata was provided uncurated.

With respect to this clone: Its specific antigen is unknown. Qualities for individual bases were not recorded, and no much larger clone is one base off.

TCRbeta CDR3 regions were amplified from genomic DNA using the immunoSEQ Assay, a bias-controlled multiplex PCR. Per the source publication's procedure: The number of nucleated cells in each sample was estimated by amplification of reference gene primers within the assay. Sequence reads were collapsed and filtered to measure the absolute abundance of every unique TCRbeta CDR3 rearrangement. For each sample, productive Simpson clonality was calculated by taking the square root of Simpson's diversity index across productive rearrangements. This immuneACCESS table, as held by TCRdb, lists in-frame sequences with V and J called but not all clones. Of the missing ones, under half trace to an unresolved V gene in checked studies; the others have no known cause. D and trimming come from the DNA, and the V and J calls and clone size come from that table. Across this sample there are about 97,000 clones, with approximately 92% seen only once. 5.7% of the sample goes to the ten largest clones.

Trimming removed 0 bases from V and 10 bases from J, leaving 16 bases between the germline ends. The CDR3 runs 14 amino acids, cysteine and phenylalanine included. Just CDR3 DNA is preserved here, 42 bases in frame from base 1. Collaborating institutions collected whole blood in K2EDTA tubes following their own protocols. Collaborator samples were shipped for TCRbeta analysis as frozen whole blood, isolated PBMCs, or DNA extracted from either sample type. The V gene is TRBV5-3 and the J gene is TRBJ1-2; the D gene is not confidently resolved. TRBV5-3 carries the ORF label, with uncertain function. The TCR sequence derives from a man aged 50-60 years with active COVID-19. Sequenced sample: peripheral blood. The sequenced DNA: TGTGCCAGAAGCTTGGGGAGGACCGCCGGCTACTACACCTTC. Its amino acids are CARSLGRTAGYYTF.